The 21 T cell receptor beta chains reported below all come from one sample, sequenced in a study of T-cell reconstitution after alpha-beta-depleted transplantation in children. Unique molecular identifiers were used in preparing the TCRbeta library. TCRdb passed the PCR reads through MiXCR, listing each CDR3 protein once. The data show hundreds of thousands of distinct CDR3 sequences, about 12% seen once. The sequencing here drew on PBMCs, taken before TCRalphabeta/CD19-depleted stem cell transplant. Source of these receptors: a girl aged 2 to 9 with congenital amegakaryocytic thrombocytopenia, due to receive a stem cell transplant.

V usage is TRBV12-3 or TRBV12-4 and J usage is TRBJ2-3; the match to TRBD1 covers 10 bases. The CDR3 sequence is 17 residues long. After removal of 6 bases from V and 0 bases from J, the junction contained 9 bases not matched to a gene. Here the CDR3 reads CASRSDRGSHSTDTQYF. The CDR3 nucleotides read TGTGCCAGCAGGTCGGACAGGGGGTCCCATAGCACAGATACGCAGTATTTT.

This clonotype came up many times. The J gene is TRBJ2-5, the V gene TRBV20-1; no firm D call. The V gene's germline CDR1 is DFQATT and CDR2 SNEGSKA (reference sequence). The length of the CDR3 is 12 residues. CDR3 bases: TGCAGCGGGTTGGCGTCTCAAGAGACCCAGTACTTC. It translates to CSGLASQETQYF.

This clonotype has just a few counts. The chain carries TRBV24-1 and TRBJ2-2, with 10 bases fitting TRBD2. Trimming removed 3 bases from V and 4 bases from J; junction bases left unmatched: 10. The CDR3 has 18 residues. Germline V gives CDR1 KGHDR, CDR2 SFDVKD. The CDR3 DNA sequence: TGTGCCACCAGTGATATAAGGCCGGGACTAGCGTCCACCGGGGAGCTGTTTTTT. Translation gives CATSDIRPGLASTGELFF.

V gene TRBV6-2 or TRBV6-3 combines with J gene TRBJ2-2; the D is unclear. The CDR3 length is 16 residues. Germline-derived CDR1 and CDR2 are MNHEY and SVGEGT. The ends were cut back, 0 bases at V and 4 bases at J, with 12 bases in the middle. The CDR3 protein is CASSYSSGEVTGELFF. In DNA, the CDR3 is TGTGCCAGCAGTTACTCGTCCGGAGAAGTCACCGGGGAGCTGTTTTTT.

This clonotype was observed many times. The genes are TRBV5-1 and TRBJ2-4; TRBD2 might be the D (7 bases). Germline assignment: CDR1 SGHRS and CDR2 YFSETQ. V lost 2 bases, J lost 6 bases, and 15 bases lay in between. The CDR3 is 15 amino acids. The CDR3 region is CASSLTGTGGNIQYF. Written as DNA, the CDR3 is TGCGCCAGCAGCTTAACAGGGACGGGAGGAAACATTCAGTACTTC.

This clonotype came up a few times. The chain couples TRBV7-7 to TRBJ2-5, with D uncertain. Germline V gene data show CDR1 as SSHAT and CDR2 as FNYEAQ (reference sequence). This CDR3 contains 14 residues. V was shortened by 5 bases and J by 4 bases, with 14 bases between the two germline ends. The CDR3 sequence is CASSPQNRRETQYF. The CDR3 DNA reads as TGTGCCAGCAGCCCCCAGAATCGGAGAGAGACCCAGTACTTC. Drawing the rest from reference TRBV7-7 and TRBJ2-5, the complete variable domain is GAGVSQSPRYKVTKRGQDVTLRCDPISSHATLYWYQQALGQGPEFLTYFNYEAQPDKSGLPSDRFSAERPEGSISTLTIQRTEQRDSAMYRCASSPQNRRETQYFGPGTRLLVL.

The rearrangement joins TRBV5-1 to TRBJ2-1; TRBD2 aligns across 11 bases. This CDR3 has 16 residues. Germline V gives CDR1 SGHRS, CDR2 YFSETQ. Trimming took 3 bases from V and 1 from J; bases not matched to a gene: 3. The CDR3 loop is CASSWLAGGSYNEQFF. For the CDR3, the DNA is TGCGCCAGCAGCTGGCTAGCGGGAGGATCCTACAATGAGCAGTTCTTC.

The V gene is TRBV6-5, the J gene TRBJ2-5; D gene uncertain. CDR1 is MNHEY, CDR2 SVGAGI, per germline. The CDR3 runs to 14 residues. V lost 2 bases, J lost 4 bases, and 11 bases lay in between. In DNA, the CDR3 is TGTGCCAGCAGTTACGGTCGGCCCGTAGAGACCCAGTACTTC. This encodes CASSYGRPVETQYF.

This clonotype has ten or more counts. V gene TRBV29-1 combines with J gene TRBJ1-3; D unresolved. Per germline, CDR1 SQVTM and CDR2 ANQGSEA. The CDR3 runs to 13 residues. Trimming shortened V by 6 bases and J by 3 bases, and 12 bases separated the two germline ends. CDR3 nucleotide sequence: TGCAGCGTGATGGGAGGGAATGGAAACACCATATATTTT. It specifies CSVMGGNGNTIYF.

The J gene is TRBJ2-1, the V gene TRBV19; D is perhaps TRBD2 (5 bases). The V and J ends lost 1 base and 4 bases respectively, with 14 bases between them. CDR3 length: 16 residues. CDR1 is LNHDA and CDR2 is SQIVND in the germline V gene (reference sequence). CDR3 DNA: TGTGCCAGTAGTATAGTCGTCGGGGTCTTATACAATGAGCAGTTCTTC. This codes for CASSIVVGVLYNEQFF.

On this clonotype: This may arise from a read error, as a much more abundant clone is one base away. The genes are TRBV9 and TRBJ1-2; 8 bases map to TRBD1. Germline CDR1 is SGDLS and CDR2 is YYNGEE. This CDR3 contains 14 residues. J gave up 5 bases and V 3 bases, and 6 bases lay outside the gene matches. The CDR3 coding sequence is TGTGCCAGCAGCGCAGGACAGGGTAAGTATGGCTACACCTTC. It yields the protein CASSAGQGKYGYTF.

In this sample, this clonotype turned up a few times. This chain connects TRBV5-1 to TRBJ2-5; perhaps D is TRBD1 or TRBD2 (5 bases each). V was shortened by 0 bases and J by 5 bases, with 20 bases between the two germline ends. Germline V CDR1 and CDR2: SGHRS, YFSETQ. This CDR3 has 17 amino acids. The CDR3 nucleotides are TGCGCCAGCAGCTTGGCAGGGTTTGGGACCGTCTTCGAGACCCAGTACTTC. This sequence encodes CASSLAGFGTVFETQYF.

V and J are TRBV14 and TRBJ2-2, with no clear D. Germline CDR1 and CDR2: SGHDN and FVKESK. V was shortened by 4 bases and J by 5 bases, with 8 bases between the two germline ends. The CDR3 has 13 residues. The CDR3 loop reads CASSPMVTGELFF. CDR3 in DNA: TGTGCCAGCAGCCCAATGGTTACCGGGGAGCTGTTTTTT.

There are many counts of this clonotype. This sequence joins TRBV13 and TRBJ2-7; D remains unclear. The V end lost 5 bases, the J end lost 6 bases, and 20 bases lay between the germline ends. Per germline, CDR1 PRHDT and CDR2 FYEKMQ (reference sequence). The length of the CDR3 is 15 residues. The CDR3 DNA follows: TGTGCCAGCAGCCCCTCTAGAGGTTTAGGTTCCGAGCAGTACTTC. It encodes CASSPSRGLGSEQYF.

The sample holds one count of this clonotype. A much larger clone lies a single base off, so this may be a read error. The CDR3 end shows no conserved phenylalanine or tryptophan, and so a read error is likely. The CDR3 DNA follows: TGCAGTGCCCGGAGTAGACGGGAGTACAATGAGCAGTTCCTC. Protein sequence: CSARSRREYNEQFL. The gene calls are TRBV20-1 and TRBJ2-1; D possibly corresponds to TRBD2 (6 bases). Trimming took off 6 bases at V and 4 bases at J, with 16 bases between the two ends. Germline V gene data show CDR1 as DFQATT and CDR2 as SNEGSKA (reference sequence). The length of the CDR3 is 14 residues.

This clonotype was seen ten or more times. V is TRBV20-1 and J is TRBJ2-1; 8 bases line up with TRBD2. CDR3 size: 14 residues. The V and J ends lost 3 bases and 4 bases, in that order; junction bases with no gene match: 5. CDR1 is DFQATT and CDR2 is SNEGSKA in the germline V gene (reference sequence). The CDR3 region is CSARERGPYNEQFF. CDR3 bases: TGCAGTGCTAGGGAGCGGGGGCCGTACAATGAGCAGTTCTTC.

This clonotype was seen many times. CDR3 loop: CASSVYEQYF. CDR3 sequence (DNA): TGTGCCAGCAGTGTCTACGAGCAGTACTTC. The chain recombines TRBV6-1 with TRBJ2-7; no clear D gene. The V gene lost 4 bases and the J gene lost 3 bases, with 1 base spanning the gap. Germline V gene data show CDR1 as MNHNS and CDR2 as SASEGT. CDR3 length: 10 amino acids.

The rearrangement links TRBV18 to TRBJ1-2; D ambiguous. Deletions cut 1 base from V and 4 bases from J, with 16 bases between. Germline CDR1 reads KGHSH; CDR2 reads LQKENI. This CDR3 is 16 amino acids long. The CDR3 sequence is CASSPLPSPAAYGYTF. The CDR3 nucleotides read TGTGCCAGCTCACCACTGCCTTCTCCCGCAGCCTATGGCTACACCTTC. Supplemented by reference TRBV18 and TRBJ1-2, the full variable domain reads NAGVMQNPRHLVRRRGQEARLRCSPMKGHSHVYWYRQLPEEGLKFMVYLQKENIIDESGMPKERFSAEFPKEGPSILRIQQVVRGDSAAYFCASSPLPSPAAYGYTFGSGTRLTVV.

The gene calls are TRBV11-3 and TRBJ2-3; D gene uncertain. The germline V gene has CDR1 SGHNT and CDR2 YENEEA. The CDR3 totals 13 residues. V dropped 2 bases and J dropped 2 bases, with 5 bases sitting between them. The CDR3 bases are TGTGCCAGCAGCTTAAGGTACACAGATACGCAGTATTTT. Translation: CASSLRYTDTQYF.

This clonotype has a count of ten or more. The chain joins TRBV28 to TRBJ2-1, with a tentative D call TRBD2 (5 bases). Trimming removed 2 bases at V and 9 bases at J, with 14 bases between. CDR1 and CDR2 (germline): MDHEN, SYDVKM. The CDR3 contains 14 residues. CDR3 DNA: TGTGCCAGCAGTTTACCTGGGAGTGCTACTGAGCAGTTCTTC. Encoded protein: CASSLPGSATEQFF.

On this clonotype itself: Being one base from a much bigger clone, this may be a read error. V and J are TRBV12-3 or TRBV12-4 and TRBJ2-5, with D possibly matching TRBD2 (5 bases). The CDR3 is 12 amino acids. The DNA for the CDR3 is TGTGCCAGCAGTTTCGACTGGGAGACCCAGTCCTTC. Protein: CASSFDWETQSF.